Listed below are T cell receptor beta chains from one sample, sequenced in a study of cytomegalovirus exposure and HLA in healthy donors. Sequencing used immunoSEQ multiplex PCR; TCRdb keeps in-frame clones, though not all of them. Seen here are about 160,000 clones, around 80% observed once, and the top ten hold around 6.9%. The sequencing input was PBMCs. The receptors here all came from a male donor in good health and CMV-seropositive. CDR3s include the opening cysteine and the closing phenylalanine or tryptophan. D genes are given only for firm matches. Clone sizes are given selectively: once, few, many, or a class where the clone is expanded.

J gene | V gene | D gene | clone size | CDR3 protein | CDR3 DNA
TRBJ2-7 | TRBV2 | TRBD2 | few | CASRDWREMSYEQYF | TGTGCCAGCAGGGATTGGCGGGAGATGTCCTACGAGCAGTACTTC
TRBJ2-7 | TRBV6-6 | - | - | CASTPSVGYEQYF | TGTGCCAGCACCCCCTCGGTCGGCTACGAGCAGTACTTC
TRBJ1-4 | TRBV2 | TRBD1 | - | CASRMTGRRDEKLFF | TGTGCCAGCAGGATGACAGGGAGGCGGGATGAAAAACTGTTTTTT
TRBJ2-7 | TRBV10-3 | TRBD2 | few | CAISPAGADHEQYF | TGTGCCATCTCTCCAGCGGGAGCCGACCACGAGCAGTACTTC
TRBJ1-5 | TRBV6-1 | - | - | CASSDHQANQPQHF | TGTGCCAGCAGCGATCATCAGGCCAATCAGCCCCAGCATTTT
TRBJ1-6 | TRBV30 | - | - | CAWRSPGSNSPLHF | TGTGCCTGGAGGAGTCCGGGGTCCAATTCACCCCTCCACTTT
TRBJ2-1 | TRBV19 | TRBD2 | - | CASSISSGLGGEQFF | TGTGCCAGTAGTATATCTAGCGGACTGGGGGGTGAGCAGTTCTTC
TRBJ2-3 | TRBV7-8 | - | - | CASSSYRDTQYF | TGTGCCAGCAGCTCATATAGAGATACGCAGTATTTT
TRBJ1-1 | TRBV6-5 | TRBD1 | - | CASSPGTGGRTEAFF | TGTGCCAGCAGTCCGGGGACAGGGGGTAGGACTGAAGCTTTCTTT
TRBJ2-7 | TRBV6-6 | - | - | CASSSPGPREQYF | TGTGCCAGCAGCTCACCAGGGCCCCGCGAGCAGTACTTC
TRBJ2-7 | TRBV29-1 | - | - | CSVEAGSYEQYF | TGCAGCGTTGAAGCCGGGAGTTACGAGCAGTACTTC
TRBJ2-6 | TRBV6-6 | - | - | CASSSGPTGANVLTF | TGTGCCAGCAGTTCTGGGCCAACTGGGGCCAACGTCCTGACTTTC
TRBJ1-1 | TRBV20-1 | - | few | CSAPGVSEAFF | TGCAGTGCTCCGGGGGTGAGTGAAGCTTTCTTT
TRBJ2-7 | TRBV19 | TRBD2 | few | CASSNPASGDYEQYF | TGTGCCAGTAGTAACCCGGCTAGCGGGGACTACGAGCAGTACTTC
TRBJ2-7 | TRBV27 | - | - | CASSLGGVPYEQYF | TGTGCCAGCAGCCTAGGCGGGGTACCCTACGAGCAGTACTTC
TRBJ2-7 | TRBV6-5 | TRBD2 | - | CASSLGLAASYEQYF | TGTGCCAGCAGTTTAGGGCTAGCGGCCTCCTACGAGCAGTACTTC
TRBJ1-3 | TRBV11-3 | - | few | CASSSTYSGNTIYF | TGTGCCAGCAGCTCGACTTACTCTGGAAACACCATATATTTT
TRBJ2-7 | TRBV7-2 | - | - | CASSLERRERQYF | TGTGCCAGCAGCTTAGAGCGCCGGGAGCGGCAGTACTTC
TRBJ2-5 | TRBV19 | - | few | CASSMARGETQYF | TGTGCCAGTAGTATGGCTAGAGGGGAGACCCAGTACTTC
TRBJ1-1 | TRBV30 | - | once | CAWSGGQSLTEAFF | TGTGCCTGGAGTGGAGGACAGTCCCTCACTGAAGCTTTCTTT
TRBJ2-7 | TRBV6-5 | - | - | CASSYSSASSYEQYF | TGTGCCAGCAGTTACTCGTCAGCTAGTTCCTACGAGCAGTACTTC
TRBJ2-1 | TRBV13 | - | - | CASSRRTAYNEQFF | TGTGCCAGCAGCCGTAGGACAGCTTACAATGAGCAGTTCTTC
TRBJ1-3 | TRBV4-2 | TRBD1 | - | CASSPRTGAGNTIYF | TGTGCCAGCAGCCCGAGGACAGGGGCTGGAAACACCATATATTTT
TRBJ2-2 | TRBV9 | - | - | CASSVDTTGELFF | TGTGCCAGCAGCGTCGACACCACCGGGGAGCTGTTTTTT
TRBJ1-2 | TRBV7-8 | TRBD1 | few | CASSGGQGASYGYTF | TGTGCCAGCAGCGGGGGACAGGGGGCGTCGTATGGCTACACCTTC
TRBJ2-5 | TRBV23-1 | - | few | CASSQPGRKGPAKETQYF | TGCGCCAGCAGTCAGCCGGGGAGGAAGGGACCCGCCAAGGAGACCCAGTACTTC
TRBJ2-1 | TRBV27 | - | few | CASSFPMGDEQFF | TGTGCCAGCAGTTTCCCGATGGGCGATGAGCAGTTCTTC
TRBJ2-5 | TRBV6-5 | TRBD2 | - | CASSPGLAVEGTQYF | TGTGCCAGCAGTCCAGGACTAGCGGTCGAAGGGACCCAGTACTTC
TRBJ2-1 | TRBV7-8 | TRBD2 | - | CASRHTSGIENEQFF | TGTGCCAGCAGGCACACTAGCGGGATAGAGAATGAGCAGTTCTTC
TRBJ1-6 | TRBV27 | - | - | CASRPSRLAPNSPLHF | TGTGCCAGCAGACCCTCCAGACTGGCCCCTAATTCACCCCTCCACTTT
TRBJ2-3 | TRBV30 | - | once | CAWSVRLLNGTQYF | TGTGCCTGGAGTGTCCGCCTATTAAACGGTACGCAGTATTTT
TRBJ2-5 | TRBV5-6 | - | - | CASSLEMDYQETQYF | TGTGCCAGCAGCTTGGAGATGGACTACCAAGAGACCCAGTACTTC
TRBJ2-5 | TRBV28 | - | - | CASSFRQLREQYF | TGTGCCAGCAGTTTTAGGCAGCTGAGGGAGCAGTACTTC
TRBJ2-1 | TRBV5-6 | TRBD2 | - | CASSNLAGGLGYNEQFF | TGTGCCAGCAGCAATCTAGCGGGAGGCCTAGGCTACAATGAGCAGTTCTTC
TRBJ2-2 | TRBV11-2 | TRBD2 | - | CASSLRGLAGDGELFF | TGTGCCAGCAGCTTAAGGGGACTAGCGGGAGACGGGGAGCTGTTTTTT
TRBJ2-1 | TRBV27 | TRBD2 | - | CASSRLAGARVNEQFF | TGTGCCAGCAGTCGACTAGCGGGAGCCCGCGTGAATGAGCAGTTCTTC
TRBJ2-7 | TRBV5-4 | TRBD1 | - | CASSHGQGRYEQYF | TGTGCCAGCAGCCACGGACAGGGTAGATACGAGCAGTACTTC
TRBJ2-1 | TRBV5-4 | TRBD2 | few | CASSSPTSGRKGNEQFF | TGTGCCAGCAGCTCGCCGACTAGCGGCCGTAAGGGGAATGAGCAGTTCTTC
TRBJ1-2 | TRBV29-1 | TRBD1 | - | CSVDRDRVIYGYTF | TGCAGCGTGGACCGGGACAGGGTGATTTATGGCTACACCTTC
TRBJ1-1 | TRBV19 | - | - | CASSIDPYTEAFF | TGTGCCAGTAGTATAGATCCGTACACTGAAGCTTTCTTT
TRBJ1-1 | TRBV4-2 | TRBD1 | - | CASSEPRTGGLEAFF | TGTGCCAGCAGCGAGCCCCGGACAGGGGGTCTTGAAGCTTTCTTT
TRBJ2-7 | TRBV9 | TRBD2 | - | CASSPRLAGGPAGYEQYF | TGTGCCAGCAGCCCCCGACTAGCGGGAGGGCCTGCCGGATACGAGCAGTACTTC
TRBJ1-1 | TRBV7-9 | - | - | CASSFPGNTEAFF | TGTGCCAGCAGCTTTCCGGGGAACACTGAAGCTTTCTTT
TRBJ2-3 | TRBV29-1 | TRBD1 | - | CSVEDWGQAHTDTQYF | TGCAGCGTTGAAGATTGGGGACAGGCCCACACAGATACGCAGTATTTT
TRBJ1-4 | TRBV4-1 | TRBD1 | - | CASSQDPPTGTNEKLFF | TGCGCCAGCAGCCAAGATCCCCCGACAGGGACTAATGAAAAACTGTTTTTT
TRBJ2-1 | TRBV5-4 | TRBD2 | - | CASSLAGAEGFNEQFF | TGTGCCAGCAGCCTAGCGGGGGCAGAGGGTTTCAATGAGCAGTTCTTC
TRBJ2-7 | TRBV5-1 | - | - | CASSLTSSYEQYF | TGCGCCAGCAGCCTTACAAGTTCCTACGAGCAGTACTTC
TRBJ1-2 | TRBV2 | TRBD1 | - | CACSQGAFYGYTF | TGTGCCTGTTCACAGGGGGCCTTCTATGGCTACACCTTC
TRBJ2-3 | TRBV19 | - | - | CASSMGSSTDTQYF | TGTGCCAGTAGTATGGGCAGCAGCACAGATACGCAGTATTTT
TRBJ2-3 | TRBV5-6 | TRBD2 | - | CASSTGTSGTELSTDTQYF | TGTGCCAGCAGCACCGGGACTAGCGGGACCGAGCTTAGCACAGATACGCAGTATTTT
TRBJ2-7 | TRBV7-2 | - | few | CASSSVAATYEQYF | TGTGCCAGCAGCTCCGTAGCGGCCACCTACGAGCAGTACTTC
TRBJ2-7 | TRBV6-1 | - | - | CASSEGREQYF | TGTGCCAGCAGTGAAGGTCGGGAGCAGTACTTC
TRBJ1-1 | TRBV6-5 | - | few | CASTSHLRQTEAFF | TGTGCCAGCACCTCCCACCTGCGGCAGACTGAAGCTTTCTTT
TRBJ1-6 | TRBV9 | - | - | CASSVAGSNSPLHF | TGTGCCAGCAGCGTAGCCGGGAGCAATTCACCCCTCCACTTT
TRBJ2-7 | TRBV4-2 | TRBD2 | - | CASSQDFFGGRRVYEQYF | TGTGCCAGCAGCCAAGATTTTTTTGGCGGGAGGCGTGTTTACGAGCAGTACTTC
TRBJ2-5 | TRBV27 | - | - | CASSAGGIQETQYF | TGTGCCAGCTCGGCAGGGGGGATCCAAGAGACCCAGTACTTC
TRBJ2-2 | TRBV10-3 | TRBD2 | - | CATAQTGGRNTGELFF | TGTGCCACCGCTCAAACCGGGGGGAGGAACACCGGGGAGCTGTTTTTT
TRBJ1-1 | TRBV10-3 | TRBD1 | - | CAISESGGASTEAFF | TGTGCCATCAGTGAGTCAGGGGGCGCGAGCACTGAAGCTTTCTTT
TRBJ1-4 | TRBV27 | - | - | CASSSMKGVMNEKLFF | TGTGCCAGCAGTTCGATGAAGGGGGTTATGAATGAAAAACTGTTTTTT